This T cell receptor beta chain was observed in a study of T cell clones after liver transplantation. Study at large: Immunosuppression withdrawal was tried within 2 years after liver transplantation in this trial. TCRbeta sequencing after a pre-transplant mixed lymphocyte reaction identified graft-donor-reactive clones, later tracked in post-transplant blood.

Measured with immunoSEQ multiplex PCR; TCRdb has only the in-frame clones, and not every one. The sample contains some 80,000 clones, around four fifths of which appear only once. Study-wide points: Donor-reactive sequences fell more than third party-reactive ones, suggesting partial deletion.

The V gene lost 0 bases and the J gene lost 0 bases, with 8 bases spanning the gap. CDR1 MNHEY and CDR2 SVGAGI come from the germline V gene. The CDR3 is 15 residues long. Details on this clone: Its matching antigen is unknown.

The sequence was collected from a human patient who received a liver transplant. Part of the T cell pool may stem from the graft donor. Sequenced material: CD4+ T cells from blood, taken 45 to 46 months after liver transplant. The rearrangement uses TRBV6-5 and TRBJ1-1; D not certain. This CDR3 reads CASSYSNRLNTEAFF. The CDR3 DNA reads TGTGCCAGCAGTTACTCGAATCGGTTGAACACTGAAGCTTTCTTT.